This is a list of T cell receptor beta chains from one sample in a study of CD8 T cells in ankylosing spondylitis. TCRdb itself ran the 5' RACE reads through MiXCR, one entry per CDR3 protein. Found here are about 260,000 distinct CDR3 sequences, about 20% of them singletons; the top ten hold 7.8%. The sequencing input was blood, either unsorted or a sorted T cell fraction (not recorded which). The source is a male donor with ankylosing spondylitis or in good health (not recorded which). Each CDR3 is given with its conserved first and last residue. Fields, in order: CDR3 protein, CDR3 DNA, V gene, CDR3 length, D gene, J gene, clone size. The D gene is left open where the match is weak. The size field is filled for only some rows; it gives once, few, many or a size class.

CDR3 protein: CASRPRGAEQFF; CDR3 DNA: TGTGCCAGCAGGCCCCGAGGGGCCGAGCAGTTCTTC; V gene: TRBV2; CDR3 length: 12; D gene: NA; J gene: TRBJ2-1; clone size: NA
CDR3 protein: CATSDLAGAGPKETQYF; CDR3 DNA: TGTGCCACCAGTGATTTGGCGGGAGCGGGACCCAAAGAGACCCAGTACTTC; V gene: TRBV24-1; CDR3 length: 17; D gene: TRBD2; J gene: TRBJ2-5; clone size: NA
CDR3 protein: CASNPELTGELFF; CDR3 DNA: TGCGCCAGCAACCCAGAGCTTACCGGGGAGCTGTTTTTT; V gene: TRBV5-1; CDR3 length: 13; D gene: NA; J gene: TRBJ2-2; clone size: NA
CDR3 protein: CASSLESLGTSGGRGKETQYF; CDR3 DNA: TGTGCCAGCAGCTTGGAGTCGTTGGGGACTAGCGGGGGGCGGGGCAAAGAGACCCAGTACTTC; V gene: TRBV5-6; CDR3 length: 21; D gene: TRBD2; J gene: TRBJ2-5; clone size: NA
CDR3 protein: CAWSVKGLGTTHNEQFF; CDR3 DNA: TGTGCCTGGAGTGTAAAGGGCCTCGGGACTACGCACAATGAGCAGTTCTTC; V gene: TRBV30; CDR3 length: 17; D gene: TRBD2; J gene: TRBJ2-1; clone size: NA
CDR3 protein: CASGTAGTQYF; CDR3 DNA: TGTGCCAGCGGCACTGCGGGTACGCAGTATTTT; V gene: TRBV12-3/TRBV12-4; CDR3 length: 11; D gene: NA; J gene: TRBJ2-3; clone size: few
CDR3 protein: CASSQAGTGPYNEQFF; CDR3 DNA: TGTGCCAGCAGCCAAGCCGGGACAGGGCCTTACAATGAGCAGTTCTTC; V gene: TRBV3-1; CDR3 length: 16; D gene: TRBD1; J gene: TRBJ2-1; clone size: few
CDR3 protein: CASSQRDIGNTEAFF; CDR3 DNA: TGTGCCAGCTCACAGAGGGACATCGGGAACACTGAAGCTTTCTTT; V gene: TRBV18; CDR3 length: 15; D gene: NA; J gene: TRBJ1-1; clone size: NA
CDR3 protein: CASSQDPRGDEQFF; CDR3 DNA: TGTGCCAGCAGCCAAGACCCCCGGGGTGATGAGCAGTTCTTC; V gene: TRBV3-1; CDR3 length: 14; D gene: NA; J gene: TRBJ2-1; clone size: NA
CDR3 protein: CASSLYPGPQHF; CDR3 DNA: TGTGCCAGCAGTTTATATCCGGGGCCCCAGCATTTT; V gene: TRBV12-3/TRBV12-4; CDR3 length: 12; D gene: NA; J gene: TRBJ1-5; clone size: NA
CDR3 protein: CASSLARNSPLHF; CDR3 DNA: TGTGCCAGCAGTTTGGCTCGGAATTCACCCCTCCACTTT; V gene: TRBV27; CDR3 length: 13; D gene: NA; J gene: TRBJ1-6; clone size: many
CDR3 protein: CASSSGWGVGNEQFF; CDR3 DNA: TGCGCCAGCAGCTCCGGTTGGGGGGTAGGAAATGAGCAGTTCTTC; V gene: TRBV5-1; CDR3 length: 15; D gene: NA; J gene: TRBJ2-1; clone size: NA
CDR3 protein: CASSLRLAGGRDTQYF; CDR3 DNA: TGTGCCAGCAGCTTAAGACTAGCGGGGGGGAGAGATACGCAGTATTTT; V gene: TRBV7-8; CDR3 length: 16; D gene: TRBD2; J gene: TRBJ2-3; clone size: few
CDR3 protein: CASSARDANSPLHF; CDR3 DNA: TGCGCCAGCAGCGCCCGGGACGCTAATTCACCCCTCCACTTT; V gene: TRBV5-1; CDR3 length: 14; D gene: NA; J gene: TRBJ1-6; clone size: NA
CDR3 protein: CASSEDRGNTEAFF; CDR3 DNA: TGTGCCAGCTCGGAGGACAGGGGGAACACTGAAGCTTTCTTT; V gene: TRBV18; CDR3 length: 14; D gene: TRBD1; J gene: TRBJ1-1; clone size: NA
CDR3 protein: CSATPGWGQDTEAFF; CDR3 DNA: TGCAGTGCCACACCGGGCTGGGGGCAGGACACTGAAGCTTTCTTT; V gene: TRBV20-1; CDR3 length: 15; D gene: NA; J gene: TRBJ1-1; clone size: NA
CDR3 protein: CASSQSGWGGELFF; CDR3 DNA: TGTGCCAGCAGCCAAAGCGGGTGGGGCGGGGAGCTGTTTTTT; V gene: TRBV6-1; CDR3 length: 14; D gene: NA; J gene: TRBJ2-2; clone size: NA
CDR3 protein: CATSDAQGAVDNEQFF; CDR3 DNA: TGTGCCACCAGTGACGCACAGGGGGCAGTGGACAATGAGCAGTTCTTC; V gene: TRBV24-1; CDR3 length: 16; D gene: TRBD1; J gene: TRBJ2-1; clone size: NA
CDR3 protein: CATSDGLGHTYGYTF; CDR3 DNA: TGTGCCACCAGTGATGGCCTTGGACATACCTATGGCTACACCTTC; V gene: TRBV24-1; CDR3 length: 15; D gene: NA; J gene: TRBJ1-2; clone size: NA
CDR3 protein: CASSSTGDGNTIYF; CDR3 DNA: TGTGCCAGCAGTTCTACAGGGGACGGAAACACCATATATTTT; V gene: TRBV28; CDR3 length: 14; D gene: TRBD1; J gene: TRBJ1-3; clone size: few
CDR3 protein: CASSPGAGRSSYNEQFF; CDR3 DNA: TGTGCCAGCAGTCCGGGGGCGGGGAGAAGCTCCTACAATGAGCAGTTCTTC; V gene: TRBV12-3/TRBV12-4; CDR3 length: 17; D gene: NA; J gene: TRBJ2-1; clone size: NA